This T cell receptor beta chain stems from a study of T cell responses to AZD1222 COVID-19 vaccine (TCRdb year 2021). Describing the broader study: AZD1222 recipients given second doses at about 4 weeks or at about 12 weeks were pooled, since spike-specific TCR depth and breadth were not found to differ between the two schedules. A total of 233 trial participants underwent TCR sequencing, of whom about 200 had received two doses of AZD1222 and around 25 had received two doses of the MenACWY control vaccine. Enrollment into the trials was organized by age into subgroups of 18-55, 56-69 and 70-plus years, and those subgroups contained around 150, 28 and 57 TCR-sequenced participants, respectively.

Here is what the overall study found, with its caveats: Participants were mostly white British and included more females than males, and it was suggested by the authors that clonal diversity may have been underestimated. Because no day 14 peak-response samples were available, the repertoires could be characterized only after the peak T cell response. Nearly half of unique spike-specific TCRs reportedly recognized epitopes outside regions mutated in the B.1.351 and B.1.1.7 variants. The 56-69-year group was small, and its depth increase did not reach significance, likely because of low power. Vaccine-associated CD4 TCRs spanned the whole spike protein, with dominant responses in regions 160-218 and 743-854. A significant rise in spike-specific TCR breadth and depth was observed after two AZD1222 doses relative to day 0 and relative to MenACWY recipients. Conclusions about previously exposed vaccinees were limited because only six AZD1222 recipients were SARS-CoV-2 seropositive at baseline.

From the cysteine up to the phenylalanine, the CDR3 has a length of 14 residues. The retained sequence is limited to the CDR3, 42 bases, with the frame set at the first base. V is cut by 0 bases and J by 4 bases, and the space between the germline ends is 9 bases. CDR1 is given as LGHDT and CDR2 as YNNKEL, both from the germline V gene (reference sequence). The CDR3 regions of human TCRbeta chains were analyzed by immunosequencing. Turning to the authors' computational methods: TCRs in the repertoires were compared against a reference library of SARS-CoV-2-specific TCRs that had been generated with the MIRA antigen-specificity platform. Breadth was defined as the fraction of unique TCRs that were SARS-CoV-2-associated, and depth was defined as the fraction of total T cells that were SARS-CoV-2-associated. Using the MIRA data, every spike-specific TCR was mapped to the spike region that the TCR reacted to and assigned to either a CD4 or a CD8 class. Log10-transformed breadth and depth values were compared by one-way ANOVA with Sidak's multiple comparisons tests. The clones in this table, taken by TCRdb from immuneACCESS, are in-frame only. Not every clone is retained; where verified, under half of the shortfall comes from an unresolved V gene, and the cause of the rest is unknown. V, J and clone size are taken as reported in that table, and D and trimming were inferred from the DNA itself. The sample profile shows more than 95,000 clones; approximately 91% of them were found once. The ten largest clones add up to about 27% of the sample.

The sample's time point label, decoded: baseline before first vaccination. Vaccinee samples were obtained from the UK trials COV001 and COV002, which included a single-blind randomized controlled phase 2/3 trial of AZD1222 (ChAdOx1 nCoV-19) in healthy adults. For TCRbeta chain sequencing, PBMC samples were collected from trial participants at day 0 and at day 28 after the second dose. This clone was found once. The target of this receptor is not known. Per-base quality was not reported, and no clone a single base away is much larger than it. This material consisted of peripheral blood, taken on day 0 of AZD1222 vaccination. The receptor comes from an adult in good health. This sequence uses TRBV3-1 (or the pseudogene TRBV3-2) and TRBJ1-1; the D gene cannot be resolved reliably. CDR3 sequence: CASSQDGRVTEAFF. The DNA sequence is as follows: TGTGCCAGCAGCCAAGATGGGAGAGTCACTGAAGCTTTCTTT.